This T cell receptor (beta chain) was obtained from a study of T cells after yellow fever vaccination. Notes on the study in general: Weaker, the secondary response had a peak occurring faster, on day 5 versus 15.

This CDR3 spans 17 amino acids. The V segment lost 1 base and the J segment 6 bases; nucleotides outside the gene matches: 11. The germline V gene encodes CDR1 SGDLS and CDR2 YYNGEE. This clonotype was detected ten times or more. Its antigen is currently unknown. MiXCR was run by TCRdb on the 5' RACE reads, yielding one entry per CDR3 protein. The table has about 220,000 distinct CDR3 sequences, less than 7.5% seen once. The starting material was CD4+ T cells sorted from PBMCs, obtained on the day of the yellow fever booster vaccination. The chain carries TRBV9 and TRBJ2-1; 9 bases are shared with TRBD2. This sequence originates from a man aged 25 to 40 who received the YFV17D yellow fever vaccine. The CDR3 bases are TGTGCCAGCAGCGTATTAGCGGGAGCTAATAAAGGCAATGAGCAGTTCTTC. This codes for CASSVLAGANKGNEQFF. Complete variable domain (other parts from reference TRBV9 and TRBJ2-1): DSGVTQTPKHLITATGQRVTLRCSPRSGDLSVYWYQQSLDQGLQFLIQYYNGEERAKGNILERFSAQQFPDLHSELNLSSLELGDSALYFCASSVLAGANKGNEQFFGPGTRLTVL.